These T cell receptor beta chains were read from a single sample in a study of blood T cells in healthy people across ages. Each CDR3 protein is one row after TCRdb ran MiXCR on the 5' RACE reads. The table records approximately 780,000 distinct CDR3 sequences, about a quarter of them present only once. These data also formed part of another study, on T cells of mothers and their children.

What was sequenced was blood. Every receptor here comes from a boy aged 5 to 17 in good health. Both conserved end residues are part of each CDR3. A D gene is named only where the DNA matches it firmly. Clone size is not always given. Where it is, it says once, few, many or a class for expanded clones.

CDR3,DNA,V,D,J,size
CASSPSRSNEKLFF,TGTGCCAGCAGTCCATCTCGATCTAATGAAAAACTGTTTTTT,TRBV27,.,TRBJ1-4,.
CASSLGWGVDEQFF,TGTGCCAGCAGTTTAGGGTGGGGGGTGGATGAGCAGTTCTTC,TRBV12-3/TRBV12-4,.,TRBJ2-1,.
CASSSRAQLGNEQFF,TGTGCCAGCAGCTCCAGGGCCCAACTCGGCAATGAGCAGTTCTTC,TRBV6-6,.,TRBJ2-1,few
CASSSGPREAQYF,TGTGCCAGCAGCTCGGGACCTAGAGAGGCCCAGTACTTC,TRBV11-3,.,TRBJ2-5,.
CASSVGQGKLFF,TGTGCCAGCAGCGTAGGACAGGGAAAACTGTTTTTT,TRBV9,TRBD1,TRBJ1-4,few
CASSVPSRGGTTGELFF,TGTGCCAGCAGCGTACCCTCTAGGGGGGGCACCACCGGGGAGCTGTTTTTT,TRBV9,.,TRBJ2-2,.
CASSLGASGPNEQFF,TGTGCCAGCAGTTTAGGGGCTAGCGGGCCCAATGAGCAGTTCTTC,TRBV28,TRBD2,TRBJ2-1,.
CSVGDRITTYGYTF,TGCAGCGTGGGGGACAGAATTACTACTTATGGCTACACCTTC,TRBV29-1,TRBD1,TRBJ1-2,.
CSVVRGYEQYF,TGCAGCGTTGTTCGCGGGTACGAGCAGTACTTC,TRBV29-1,.,TRBJ2-7,few
CAWSRPGRAYEQYF,TGTGCCTGGAGTCGGCCAGGCCGAGCCTACGAGCAGTACTTC,TRBV30,.,TRBJ2-7,.
CASSQKQGGEQYF,TGTGCCAGCAGCCAAAAACAGGGTGGCGAGCAGTACTTC,TRBV3-1,.,TRBJ2-7,few
CSAKTGNTEAFF,TGCAGTGCTAAGACAGGGAACACTGAAGCTTTCTTT,TRBV20-1,.,TRBJ1-1,.
CASSIVRERTGELFF,TGTGCCAGTAGTATAGTCCGAGAGAGGACCGGGGAGCTGTTTTTT,TRBV19,.,TRBJ2-2,few
CASSLRGLGEETQYF,TGTGCCAGCAGTTTACGGGGGTTGGGGGAAGAGACCCAGTACTTC,TRBV28,.,TRBJ2-5,.
CASRYDRGLYEQYF,TGTGCCAGCAGATACGACAGGGGCCTCTACGAGCAGTACTTC,TRBV7-2,TRBD1,TRBJ2-7,.
CATRTSRLTDTQYF,TGTGCCACCCGGACTAGCCGACTCACAGATACGCAGTATTTT,TRBV2,TRBD2,TRBJ2-3,.
CASTIPGLAGGHSYNEQFF,TGTGCCAGCACCATCCCAGGACTAGCGGGGGGCCACTCCTACAATGAGCAGTTCTTC,TRBV7-9,TRBD2,TRBJ2-1,few
CATRGLLLGQETQYF,TGTGCCACCCGGGGACTTCTACTTGGACAAGAGACCCAGTACTTC,TRBV15,.,TRBJ2-5,few
CASSPRPLDGKLFF,TGCGCCAGCAGCCCCCGGCCCCTAGACGGAAAACTGTTTTTT,TRBV5-1,.,TRBJ1-4,many
CASSPKRGSYNEQFF,TGTGCCAGCAGCCCTAAGCGGGGTTCCTACAATGAGCAGTTCTTC,TRBV9,TRBD2,TRBJ2-1,few
CASTGTNSETQYF,TGCGCCAGCACTGGGACAAATTCGGAGACCCAGTACTTC,TRBV5-1,.,TRBJ2-5,few
CASSESGATFSSNQPQHF,TGTGCCAGCAGTGAATCAGGGGCCACGTTCTCGAGCAATCAGCCCCAGCATTTT,TRBV6-1,.,TRBJ1-5,few
CASSYLGVQNTEAFF,TGTGCCAGCAGTTACCTAGGCGTGCAAAACACTGAAGCTTTCTTT,TRBV6-2/TRBV6-3,.,TRBJ1-1,.
CASQTGTDTDTQYF,TGTGCCAGCCAGACAGGGACGGACACAGATACGCAGTATTTT,TRBV12-3/TRBV12-4,TRBD1,TRBJ2-3,.
CASSYFGTYEQYF,TGTGCCAGCAGTTACTTCGGGACCTACGAGCAGTACTTC,TRBV6-5,.,TRBJ2-7,.
CSARKGARQDGGELFF,TGCAGTGCTAGGAAGGGCGCGCGGCAGGATGGCGGGGAGCTGTTCTTT,TRBV20-1,.,TRBJ2-2,.
CASSPGDSLQETQYF,TGTGCCAGCAGTCCGGGGGACAGCCTCCAAGAGACCCAGTACTTC,TRBV27,.,TRBJ2-5,.
CASSEFGNGGHTGELFF,TGCGCCAGCAGTGAGTTCGGGAATGGGGGTCACACCGGGGAGCTGTTTTTT,TRBV10-2,.,TRBJ2-2,.
CASSQHQNLRTYEQYF,TGTGCCAGCAGCCAACACCAGAACCTCCGGACTTACGAGCAGTACTTC,TRBV27,.,TRBJ2-7,.
CASSLAMWDLNEKLVF,TGTGCCAGCAGCTTGGCCATGTGGGACTTAAATGAAAAACTGGTTTTT,TRBV5-5,.,TRBJ1-4,few
CASSAMQTQYF,TGTGCCAGCAGCGCAATGCAGACCCAGTACTTC,TRBV12-3/TRBV12-4,.,TRBJ2-5,few
CASSSGAVVQGGELFF,TGTGCCAGCAGCTCGGGGGCGGTCGTCCAAGGCGGGGAGCTGTTTTTT,TRBV11-2,.,TRBJ2-2,few
CASSIRTGSTSEKLFF,TGCGCCAGCAGCATTCGGACAGGGAGCACGAGTGAAAAACTGTTTTTT,TRBV5-1,TRBD1,TRBJ1-4,.
CASSLEWENTEAFF,TGCGCCAGCAGCTTGGAGTGGGAGAACACTGAAGCTTTCTTT,TRBV5-1,.,TRBJ1-1,few
CASSTTDSLGNGYTF,TGTGCCAGCAGTACAACGGACTCCCTCGGGAATGGCTACACCTTC,TRBV6-6,.,TRBJ1-2,.
CASSQRGRSEAFF,TGTGCCAGCAGCCAACGGGGCCGCTCTGAAGCTTTCTTT,TRBV3-1,.,TRBJ1-1,few
CASSYGPGMVDTQYF,TGTGCCAGCAGCTACGGGCCCGGCATGGTGGATACGCAGTATTTT,TRBV7-3,.,TRBJ2-3,.
CASGYAGGSYNEQFF,TGTGCCAGCGGTTACGCGGGGGGCTCCTACAATGAGCAGTTCTTC,TRBV6-5,TRBD2,TRBJ2-1,few
CASSVRDSHGNTGELFF,TGCGCCAGCAGCGTCCGGGACTCCCATGGAAACACCGGGGAGCTGTTTTTT,TRBV5-1,.,TRBJ2-2,few
CASSYRDRREKLFF,TGTGCCAGCAGTTATCGGGACAGAAGGGAAAAACTGTTTTTT,TRBV6-5,TRBD1,TRBJ1-4,.
CASSFTGGGKETQYF,TGCGCCAGCAGCTTTACAGGAGGGGGAAAAGAGACCCAGTACTTC,TRBV5-1,.,TRBJ2-5,.
CATSRKSGEYSYNEQFF,TGTGCCACCAGCAGAAAAAGCGGGGAATACTCCTACAATGAGCAGTTCTTC,TRBV15,TRBD2,TRBJ2-1,few
CATSDTGAPEQYF,TGTGCCACCAGTGATACGGGGGCCCCCGAGCAGTACTTC,TRBV24-1,.,TRBJ2-7,.
CASSGTHQPQHF,TGTGCCAGCAGCGGGACTCATCAGCCCCAGCATTTT,TRBV7-2,.,TRBJ1-5,.